These T cell receptor beta chains were read from a single sample in a study of T cell repertoires in cytomegalovirus infection. These TCRs are of unknown antigen specificity. Each CDR3 protein is one row after TCRdb ran MiXCR on the reads. This table holds a few hundred thousand distinct CDR3 sequences, under 45% found once. This material consisted of cultured PBMCs, taken from culture after CMV antigen stimulation. These receptors originate from a human donor in good health (CMV status not recorded). Some clones in this sample may be carry-over from other donors' samples. The CDR3 runs from the conserved cysteine through the conserved F or W. A D gene is named only where the DNA matches it firmly. Size values are once, few and many counts, or a class for expanded clones, and some rows have none.

TRBJ2-5 . . TRBV7-6 CASSNPQSSRLQTQYF TGTGCCAGCAGCAACCCACAGAGTTCCCGACTACAGACCCAGTACTTC
TRBJ1-2 TRBD1 once TRBV20-1 CRETGENYGYTF TGCAGAGAGACAGGGGAGAACTATGGCTACACCTTC
TRBJ1-4 . . TRBV4-2 CASSGQNNEKLFF TGTGCCAGCAGCGGACAGAATAATGAAAAACTGTTTTTT
TRBJ2-1 . few TRBV12-3/TRBV12-4 CASSLVARTGNEQFF TGTGCCAGCAGTTTAGTGGCCCGAACAGGGAATGAGCAGTTCTTC
TRBJ1-5 . . TRBV4-1 CASSQDVSPPGNQPQHF TGCGCCAGCAGCCAAGATGTGTCCCCTCCAGGCAATCAGCCCCAGCATTTT
TRBJ1-1 . . TRBV4-2 CASSQDKGVGTEAFF TGTGCCAGCAGCCAAGATAAGGGTGTGGGGACTGAAGCTTTCTTT
TRBJ1-6 . few TRBV7-9 CASSFGTLYNSPLHF TGTGCCAGCAGCTTCGGGACCCTTTATAATTCACCCCTCCACTTT
TRBJ1-3 . . TRBV19 CASSFGRSSGNTIYF TGTGCCAGTAGTTTCGGACGGAGCTCTGGAAACACCATATATTTT
TRBJ2-3 . . TRBV12-3/TRBV12-4 CASSSRVDTQYF TGTGCCAGCAGTTCTCGTGTGGATACGCAGTATTTT
TRBJ2-4 TRBD2 . TRBV28 CASSLLTSGGPKNIQYF TGTGCCAGCAGTTTACTGACTAGCGGGGGTCCCAAAAACATTCAGTACTTC
TRBJ2-1 TRBD2 . TRBV4-2 CASSPGTSLNEQFF TGTGCCAGCAGTCCCGGGACTAGCTTGAATGAGCAGTTCTTC
TRBJ1-3 . . TRBV7-6 CASSLGWVEMRGNTIYF TGTGCCAGCAGCTTAGGATGGGTCGAAATGCGGGGAAACACCATATATTTT
TRBJ2-3 TRBD1 . TRBV5-1 CASSFVGQGADTQYF TGCGCCAGCAGCTTTGTAGGACAGGGTGCAGATACGCAGTATTTT
TRBJ2-3 . . TRBV6-1 CASSEALLRAGRSTDTQYF TGTGCCAGCAGTGAAGCGCTTCTGCGGGCAGGCCGATCCACAGATACGCAGTATTTT
TRBJ2-5 TRBD2 . TRBV6-6 CASSPGIAGWAQYF TGTGCCAGCAGCCCTGGGATAGCGGGGTGGGCCCAGTACTTC
TRBJ2-1 TRBD1 few TRBV6-8 CASSRRRTGKTYNEQFF TGTGCCAGCAGTCGACGACGGACAGGGAAGACCTACAATGAGCAGTTCTTC
TRBJ1-2 . . TRBV7-9 CASSLEGGMIGYTF TGTGCCAGCAGCTTAGAGGGGGGCATGATTGGCTACACCTTC
TRBJ1-3 . few TRBV9 CASSQTPSSGNTIYF TGTGCCAGCAGCCAGACACCGAGCTCTGGAAACACCATATATTTT
TRBJ2-3 . . TRBV7-2 CASSFRGHGVGPPYTQYF TGTGCCAGCAGCTTTAGGGGACACGGGGTTGGGCCCCCTTATACGCAGTATTTT
TRBJ2-7 TRBD2 . TRBV28 CASSLNVGGGTYEQYF TGTGCCAGCAGTTTAAATGTCGGGGGGGGGACCTACGAGCAGTACTTC
TRBJ2-3 . . TRBV7-2 CASTSSRGATDTQYF TGTGCCAGCACCAGTTCCCGGGGGGCCACAGATACGCAGTATTTT
TRBJ2-1 . few TRBV12-3/TRBV12-4 CASRQETYNEQFF TGTGCCAGCCGGCAGGAAACCTACAATGAGCAGTTCTTC
TRBJ2-1 . few TRBV7-2 CASSLGVVSYNEQFF TGTGCCAGCAGCTTAGGTGTGGTTTCCTACAATGAGCAGTTCTTC
TRBJ1-4 TRBD1 few TRBV19 CASSTAGQATEGKLFF TGTGCCAGTAGTACCGCCGGACAGGCCACCGAGGGAAAACTGTTTTTT
TRBJ2-1 . . TRBV11-2 CASSLAGTLLDEQFF TGTGCCAGCAGCTTAGCGGGGACCCTTCTGGATGAGCAGTTCTTC
TRBJ2-1 . . TRBV2 CASSEIEEEVQFF TGTGCCAGCAGTGAAATAGAGGAGGAGGTGCAGTTCTTC
TRBJ2-5 TRBD1 . TRBV4-1 CASSQVAQGAETQYF TGCGCCAGCAGCCAAGTTGCTCAGGGGGCAGAGACCCAGTACTTC
TRBJ2-3 . few TRBV4-3 CASSQLKSGHGQYF TGCGCCAGCAGCCAACTCAAGTCGGGCCATGGGCAGTATTTT
TRBJ2-5 . . TRBV29-1 CSVDPTGLETQYF TGCAGCGTTGACCCCACAGGGCTGGAGACCCAGTACTTC
TRBJ2-3 . few TRBV28 CASSLSSGFDTDTQYF TGTGCCAGCAGTTTATCCAGCGGGTTCGACACAGATACGCAGTATTTT
TRBJ1-5 . few TRBV10-3 CAISESRWGSNQPQHF TGTGCCATCAGTGAGTCGCGGTGGGGAAGCAATCAGCCCCAGCATTTT
TRBJ2-7 . . TRBV7-6 CASSLALKGMEQYF TGTGCCAGCAGCTTAGCGCTTAAGGGGATGGAGCAGTACTTC
TRBJ1-4 TRBD1 . TRBV18 CASSTRDREKLFF TGTGCCAGCTCCACGCGGGACAGGGAAAAACTGTTTTTT